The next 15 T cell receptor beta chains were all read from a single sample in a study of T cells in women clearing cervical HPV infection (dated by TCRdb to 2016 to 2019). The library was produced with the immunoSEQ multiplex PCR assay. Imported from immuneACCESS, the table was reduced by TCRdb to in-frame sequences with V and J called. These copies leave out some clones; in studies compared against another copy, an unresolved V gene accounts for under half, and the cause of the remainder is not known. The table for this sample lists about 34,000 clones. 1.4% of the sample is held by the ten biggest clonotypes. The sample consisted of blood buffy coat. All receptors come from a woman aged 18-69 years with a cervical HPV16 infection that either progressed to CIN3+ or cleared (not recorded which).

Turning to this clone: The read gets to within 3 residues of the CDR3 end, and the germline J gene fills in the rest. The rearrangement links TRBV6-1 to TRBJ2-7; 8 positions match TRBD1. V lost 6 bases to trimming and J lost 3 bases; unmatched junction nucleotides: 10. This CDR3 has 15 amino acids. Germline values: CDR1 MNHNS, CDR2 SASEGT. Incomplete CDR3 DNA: TGTGCCAGCAGCGAACCCGGACAGGGAATCTACGAG. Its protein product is CASSEPGQGIYE. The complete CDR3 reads CASSEPGQGIYEQYF.

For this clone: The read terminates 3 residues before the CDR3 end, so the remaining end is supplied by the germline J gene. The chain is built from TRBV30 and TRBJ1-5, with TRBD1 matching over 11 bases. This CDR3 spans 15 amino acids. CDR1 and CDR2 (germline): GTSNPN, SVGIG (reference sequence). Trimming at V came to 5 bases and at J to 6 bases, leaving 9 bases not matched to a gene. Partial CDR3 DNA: TGTGCCTGGGGAAGGACAGGGGGCGCGGGTCAGCCC. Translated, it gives CAWGRTGGAGQP. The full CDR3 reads CAWGRTGGAGQPQHF.

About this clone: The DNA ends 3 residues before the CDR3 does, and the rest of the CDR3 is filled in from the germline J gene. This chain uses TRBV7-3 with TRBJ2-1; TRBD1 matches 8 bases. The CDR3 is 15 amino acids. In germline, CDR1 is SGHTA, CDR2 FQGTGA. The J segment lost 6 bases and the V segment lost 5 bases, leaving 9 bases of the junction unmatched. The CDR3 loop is CASSPRTGKGNEQFF. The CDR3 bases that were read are TGTGCCAGCAGCCCTCGGACAGGGAAAGGCAATGAG.

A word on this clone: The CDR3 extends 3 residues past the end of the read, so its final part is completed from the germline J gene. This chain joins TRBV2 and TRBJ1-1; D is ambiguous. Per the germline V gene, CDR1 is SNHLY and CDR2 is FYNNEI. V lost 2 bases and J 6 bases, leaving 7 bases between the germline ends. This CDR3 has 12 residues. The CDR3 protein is CASSEPQAEAFF. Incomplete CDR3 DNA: TGTGCCAGCAGTGAACCCCAGGCTGAA. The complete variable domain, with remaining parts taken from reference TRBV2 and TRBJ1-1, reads EPEVTQTPSHQVTQMGQEVILRCVPISNHLYFYWYRQILGQKVEFLVSFYNNEISEKSEIFDDQFSVERPDGSNFTLKIRSTKLEDSAMYFCASSEPQAEAFFGQGTRLTVV.

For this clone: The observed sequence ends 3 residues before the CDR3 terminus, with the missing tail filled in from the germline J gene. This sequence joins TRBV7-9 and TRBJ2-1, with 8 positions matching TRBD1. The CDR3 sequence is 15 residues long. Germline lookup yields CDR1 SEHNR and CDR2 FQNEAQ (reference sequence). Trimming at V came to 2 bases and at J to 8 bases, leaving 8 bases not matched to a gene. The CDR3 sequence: CASSLWAGGVYEQFF. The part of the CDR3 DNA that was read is TGTGCCAGCAGCTTATGGGCAGGGGGCGTATATGAG.

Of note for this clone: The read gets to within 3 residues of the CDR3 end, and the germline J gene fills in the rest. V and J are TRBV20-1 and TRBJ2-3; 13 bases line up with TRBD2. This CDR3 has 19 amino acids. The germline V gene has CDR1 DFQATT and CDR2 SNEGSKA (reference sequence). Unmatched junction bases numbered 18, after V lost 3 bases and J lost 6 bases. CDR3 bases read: TGCAGTGCTAGGGCAAGAACTAGCGGGGGGGCTCAGGTTCTGGATACG. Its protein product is CSARARTSGGAQVLDT. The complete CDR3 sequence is CSARARTSGGAQVLDTQYF.

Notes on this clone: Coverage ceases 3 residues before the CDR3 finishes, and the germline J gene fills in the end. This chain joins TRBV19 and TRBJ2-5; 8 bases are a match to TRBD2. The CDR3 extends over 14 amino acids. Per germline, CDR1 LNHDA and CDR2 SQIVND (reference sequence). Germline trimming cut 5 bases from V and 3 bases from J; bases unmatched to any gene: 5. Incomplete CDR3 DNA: TGTGCCAGTAGTCTCGGGACTAGTAAAGAGACC. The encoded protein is CASSLGTSKET. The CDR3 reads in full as CASSLGTSKETQYF.

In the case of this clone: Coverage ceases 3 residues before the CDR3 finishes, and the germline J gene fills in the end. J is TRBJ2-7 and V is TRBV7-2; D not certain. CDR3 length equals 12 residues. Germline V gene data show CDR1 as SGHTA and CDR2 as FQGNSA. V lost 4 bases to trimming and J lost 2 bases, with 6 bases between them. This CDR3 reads CASSSSPYEQYF. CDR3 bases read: TGTGCCAGCAGCTCCTCCCCCTACGAG.

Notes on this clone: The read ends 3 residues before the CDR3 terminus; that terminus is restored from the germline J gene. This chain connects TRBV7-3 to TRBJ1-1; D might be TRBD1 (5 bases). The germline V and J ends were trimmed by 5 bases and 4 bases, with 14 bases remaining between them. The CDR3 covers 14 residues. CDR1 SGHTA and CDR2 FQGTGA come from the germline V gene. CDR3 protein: CASSGQGDGTEAFF. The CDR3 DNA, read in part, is TGTGCCAGCAGCGGGCAGGGAGATGGCACTGAA.

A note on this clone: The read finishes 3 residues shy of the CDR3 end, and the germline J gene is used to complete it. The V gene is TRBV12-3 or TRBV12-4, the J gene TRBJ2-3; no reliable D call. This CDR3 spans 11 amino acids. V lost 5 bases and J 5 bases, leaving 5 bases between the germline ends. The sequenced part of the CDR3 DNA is TGTGCCAGCAGTCCCCTAGATACG. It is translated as CASSPLDT. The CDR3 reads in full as CASSPLDTQYF.

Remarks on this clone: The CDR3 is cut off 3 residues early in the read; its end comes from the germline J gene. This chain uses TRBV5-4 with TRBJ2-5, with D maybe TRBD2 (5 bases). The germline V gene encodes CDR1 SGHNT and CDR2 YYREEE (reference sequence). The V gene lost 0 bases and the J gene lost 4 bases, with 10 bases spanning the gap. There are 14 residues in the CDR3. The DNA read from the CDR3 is TGTGCCAGCAGCTTGGGCGCGGGTGCAGAGACC. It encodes CASSLGAGAET. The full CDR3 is CASSLGAGAETQYF.

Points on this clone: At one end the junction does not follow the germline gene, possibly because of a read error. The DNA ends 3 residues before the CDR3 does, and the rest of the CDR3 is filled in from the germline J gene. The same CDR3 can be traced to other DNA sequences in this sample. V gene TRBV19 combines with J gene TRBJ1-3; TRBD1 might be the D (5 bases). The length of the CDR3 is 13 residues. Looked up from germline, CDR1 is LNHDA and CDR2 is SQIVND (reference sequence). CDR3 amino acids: CATRTTSGNTIYF. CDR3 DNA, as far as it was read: TGTGCCACCCGGACAACCTCTGGAAACACA.

The sequenced CDR3 bases are TGTGCCAGCATCAGCGGCGGGGGGCGCACCGGGGAG. Translation gives CASISGGGRTGE. The CDR3 as a whole reads CASISGGGRTGELFF. The rearrangement links TRBV2 to TRBJ2-2; 8 bases agree with TRBD2. The read gets to within 3 residues of the CDR3 end, and the germline J gene fills in the rest. Germline lookup yields CDR1 SNHLY and CDR2 FYNNEI. CDR3 length: 15 residues. The junction had 8 bases not matched to a gene; V was cut back by 7 bases and J by 4 bases.

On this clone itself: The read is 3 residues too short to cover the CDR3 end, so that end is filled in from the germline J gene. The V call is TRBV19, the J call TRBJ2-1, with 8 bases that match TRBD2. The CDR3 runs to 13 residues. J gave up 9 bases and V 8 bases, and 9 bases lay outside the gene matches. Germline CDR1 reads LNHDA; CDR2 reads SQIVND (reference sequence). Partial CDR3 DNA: TGTGCCAGTGGGACTAGGCTCATCGCTGAG. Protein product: CASGTRLIAE. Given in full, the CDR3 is CASGTRLIAEQFF.

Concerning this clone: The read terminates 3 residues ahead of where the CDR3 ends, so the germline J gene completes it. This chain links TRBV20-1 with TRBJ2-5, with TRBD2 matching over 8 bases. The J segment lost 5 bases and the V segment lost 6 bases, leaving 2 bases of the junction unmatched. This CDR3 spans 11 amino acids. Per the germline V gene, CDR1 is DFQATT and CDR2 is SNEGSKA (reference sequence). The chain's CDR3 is CSAASGETQYF. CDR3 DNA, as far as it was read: TGCAGTGCGGCTAGCGGGGAGACC.